One and the same sample provided the 26 T cell receptor beta chains below, sequenced in a study of CD8 T cells in ankylosing spondylitis. TCRdb used MiXCR to reprocess the 5' RACE reads, holding one entry per CDR3 protein. The table shows 250,000 to 300,000 distinct CDR3 sequences, with roughly 20% occurring only once. Sequencing was performed on blood, either unsorted or a sorted T cell fraction (not recorded which). These receptors were collected from a male donor with ankylosing spondylitis or in good health (not recorded which).

The V and J genes are TRBV20-1 and TRBJ2-2; 13 nucleotides line up with TRBD2. Trimming at V came to 3 bases and at J to 7 bases, leaving 8 bases not matched to a gene. The CDR3 runs 16 residues. Germline V gene sequence: CDR1 DFQATT, CDR2 SNEGSKA (reference sequence). The CDR3 is CSARAGLAGRVGELFF. The CDR3 coding sequence is TGCAGTGCTAGGGCGGGACTAGCGGGAAGGGTCGGGGAGCTGTTTTTT.

This chain uses TRBV20-1 with TRBJ1-2; TRBD1 aligns across 9 bases. Germline CDR1 reads DFQATT; CDR2 reads SNEGSKA (reference sequence). This CDR3 is 16 amino acids long. After removal of 0 bases from V and 0 bases from J, the junction contained 5 bases not matched to a gene. The CDR3 region is CSARDQGQGANYGYTF. The CDR3 coding sequence is TGCAGTGCTAGAGATCAGGGACAGGGCGCTAACTATGGCTACACCTTC.

The rearrangement uses TRBV4-2 and TRBJ2-1; 9 bases fit TRBD2. The V gene's germline CDR1 is LGHNA and CDR2 YNFKEQ. The CDR3 runs 14 residues. V lost 1 base, J lost 9 bases, and 4 bases stayed unmatched. The CDR3 region has the DNA TGTGCCAGCAGCCAAGTAGCGGGAGTGGGTGAGCAGTTCTTC. Amino acids: CASSQVAGVGEQFF.

This clonotype was detected only a few times. The CDR3 DNA follows: TGCAGTGGTTGGGGAGGGGGCAATGAGCAGTTCTTC. Encoded protein: CSGWGGGNEQFF. The V and J genes are TRBV20-1 and TRBJ2-1; a possible D gene is TRBD2 (7 bases). Germline V CDR1 and CDR2: DFQATT, SNEGSKA (reference sequence). Trimming removed 7 bases from V and 6 bases from J, with 13 bases in between. The CDR3 is made up of 12 amino acids.

The chain uses TRBV5-1 and TRBJ2-3; 7 bases map to TRBD1. The V segment lost 3 bases and the J segment 0 bases; nucleotides outside the gene matches: 7. The CDR3 spans 16 residues. CDR1 and CDR2 (germline): SGHRS, YFSETQ. Here the CDR3 DNA reads TGCGCCAGCAGCTCAGGAGACAGGGCCAGCACAGATACGCAGTATTTT. It codes for CASSSGDRASTDTQYF.

This clonotype has a count of ten or more. The chain joins TRBV9 to TRBJ2-1; 10 nucleotides agree with TRBD1. V was clipped by 3 bases and J by 2 bases; unmatched bases: 11. The CDR3 runs to 18 residues. In germline, CDR1 is SGDLS, CDR2 YYNGEE. As DNA, the CDR3 is TGTGCCAGCAGCGGACAGGGGGCATCCTCTTTCACCTACAATGAGCAGTTCTTC. Protein product: CASSGQGASSFTYNEQFF.

This clonotype was counted a few times. The chain couples TRBV20-1 to TRBJ1-4; D call uncertain. The germline CDR1 and CDR2 sequences are DFQATT and SNEGSKA (reference sequence). The CDR3 has 15 amino acids. The ends were cut back, 1 base at V and 7 bases at J, with 16 bases in the middle. The CDR3 loop reads CSARGRRSEGEKLFF. The CDR3 DNA reads as TGCAGTGCTAGAGGTCGGCGGTCCGAGGGTGAAAAACTGTTTTTT.

This clonotype was detected only a few times. The J gene is TRBJ1-1, the V gene TRBV6-5, with D hard to call. Trimming took off 0 bases at V and 6 bases at J, with 8 bases between the two ends. The CDR3 contains 13 residues. CDR1 is MNHEY, CDR2 SVGAGI, per germline. For the CDR3, the DNA is TGTGCCAGCAGTTACTCCCTAGGTCCTGAAGCTTTCTTT. Translating it yields CASSYSLGPEAFF.

The chain carries TRBV30 and TRBJ2-1, with a possible D match to TRBD2 (5 bases). This CDR3 contains 11 residues. Trimming shortened V by 2 bases and J by 10 bases, and 9 bases separated the two germline ends. Germline V gives CDR1 GTSNPN, CDR2 SVGIG (reference sequence). The CDR3 region is CAWSIPGEQFF. CDR3 nucleotide sequence: TGTGCCTGGAGTATTCCGGGAGAGCAGTTCTTC.

This clonotype has just a few counts. The chain is built from TRBV19 and TRBJ2-1, with D maybe TRBD1 (6 bases). This CDR3 spans 12 amino acids. Germline V CDR1 and CDR2: LNHDA, SQIVND (reference sequence). The ends were cut back, 4 bases at V and 10 bases at J, with 11 bases in the middle. CDR3 amino acids: CASSRVGTEQFF. For the CDR3, the DNA is TGTGCCAGTAGTAGAGTAGGGACAGAGCAGTTCTTC.

This clonotype has just a few counts. The rearrangement links TRBV6-5 to TRBJ1-2; 7 nucleotides match TRBD1. CDR3 length: 11 amino acids. Germline CDR1 is MNHEY and CDR2 is SVGAGI. After removal of 10 bases from V and 8 bases from J, the junction contained 7 bases not matched to a gene. The CDR3 loop is CATSDRAGYTF. CDR3 coding DNA: TGTGCCACCTCAGACAGGGCCGGCTACACCTTC.

This clonotype has only one observation. The gene calls are TRBV25-1 and TRBJ1-1, with D possibly TRBD1 on 5 matching bases. Germline assignment: CDR1 MGHDK and CDR2 SYGVNS. The V gene lost 4 bases and the J gene lost 5 bases, with 11 bases spanning the gap. The CDR3 runs to 13 residues. CDR3 loop: CASSAQSGTEAFF. The CDR3 coding sequence is TGTGCCAGCAGTGCTCAATCAGGGACTGAAGCTTTCTTT.

This chain links TRBV5-1 with TRBJ2-2, with 9 positions matching TRBD1. Germline V gives CDR1 SGHRS, CDR2 YFSETQ. The V gene end was trimmed by 4 bases and the J gene end by 0 bases; junction bases not matched to a gene: 4. The CDR3 is made up of 16 amino acids. CDR3 nucleotide sequence: TGCGCCAGCAGCGGCCGACAGGGGGCGAACACCGGGGAGCTGTTTTTT. This codes for CASSGRQGANTGELFF.

This clonotype was picked up a small number of times. The CDR3 DNA sequence: TGCGCCAGCAGCTTAACAGGGGAGGATGGCTATGGCTACACCTTC. The encoded protein is CASSLTGEDGYGYTF. The V and J genes are TRBV5-1 and TRBJ1-2; TRBD1 aligns across 7 bases. This CDR3 region has 15 residues. V was pared by 2 bases and J by 4 bases, with 8 bases of the junction left unmatched. Germline lookup yields CDR1 SGHRS and CDR2 YFSETQ.

This clonotype appeared a single time. The CDR3 reads CASSLGITNTGELFF. CDR3 bases: TGTGCCAGCAGCTTGGGCATAACGAACACCGGGGAGCTGTTTTTT. V is TRBV5-6 and J is TRBJ2-2; D remains unclear. V gave up 0 bases and J gave up 0 bases, with 6 bases separating them. In germline, CDR1 is SGHDT, CDR2 YYEEEE. The CDR3 contains 15 residues.

This clonotype has at least ten counts. The chain couples TRBV29-1 to TRBJ2-3; 7 nucleotides agree with TRBD1. Germline V gene data show CDR1 as SQVTM and CDR2 as ANQGSEA. The ends lost 5 bases at V and 6 bases at J; junction bases unmatched: 11. The CDR3 spans 14 residues. The CDR3 DNA reads TGCAGCGTTCACAGGGGCCCCCCTCCGGATACGCAGTATTTT. As protein: CSVHRGPPPDTQYF.

There are a few counts of this clonotype. This chain uses TRBV18 with TRBJ2-5; TRBD1 matches at 9 bases. V shed 4 bases and J 0 bases; nucleotides not matched to a gene: 6. The CDR3 consists of 16 residues. CDR1 and CDR2 from the germline V gene are KGHSH and LQKENI. In nucleotides, the CDR3 is TGTGCCAGCTCACAACTTGGACAGGGGTACCAAGAGACCCAGTACTTC. As protein: CASSQLGQGYQETQYF.

This sequence joins TRBV28 and TRBJ2-5; perhaps TRBD2 as D (6 bases). Trimming stripped 8 bases from V and 2 bases from J, with 15 bases between. Looked up from germline, CDR1 is MDHEN and CDR2 is SYDVKM. The CDR3 has 14 amino acids. CDR3 bases: TGTGCCAGCGGACAAGGTGGGAGGCAAGAGACCCAGTACTTC. This encodes CASGQGGRQETQYF.

The chain carries TRBV10-3 and TRBJ2-5, with 10 nucleotides matching TRBD1. Germline CDR1 reads ENHRY; CDR2 reads SYGVKD. The V segment lost 5 bases and the J segment 2 bases; nucleotides outside the gene matches: 5. The CDR3 is made up of 15 amino acids. The CDR3 coding sequence is TGTGCCATCAGTACCGGGACAGGGGCTCAAGAGACCCAGTACTTC. Protein product: CAISTGTGAQETQYF.

DNA of the CDR3: TGTGCCAGCAGCTCTATGGTGGGGGGCGGATGGGGCACAGATACGCAGTATTTT. Its translation is CASSSMVGGGWGTDTQYF. The chain employs TRBV7-8 and TRBJ2-3; D possibly uses TRBD1 or TRBD2 (6 bases each). Germline V gives CDR1 SGHVS, CDR2 FQNEAQ. Trimming took 4 bases from V and 1 from J, leaving 21 bases between them. The CDR3 is 18 residues long.

This chain connects TRBV5-1 to TRBJ2-7; perhaps TRBD1 as D (6 bases). The CDR3 runs 13 residues. V gave up 7 bases and J gave up 6 bases, with 17 bases separating them. Germline V lookup: CDR1 SGHRS, CDR2 YFSETQ. In DNA form, the CDR3 reads TGCGCCAGCGCCGGACAGCCTAGTTCCGAGCAGTACGTC. Translation: CASAGQPSSEQYV.

J is TRBJ1-1 and V is TRBV25-1, with D perhaps TRBD1 (5 bases). This CDR3 has 12 residues. Germline loops: CDR1 MGHDK, CDR2 SYGVNS. Trimming stripped 3 bases from V and 5 bases from J, with 7 bases between. Here the CDR3 reads CASSDRATEAFF. Here the CDR3 DNA reads TGTGCCAGCAGTGACAGGGCGACTGAAGCTTTCTTT.

This clonotype was detected ten times or more. The V and J genes are TRBV5-6 and TRBJ2-3; 8 nucleotides align to TRBD2. Germline V CDR1 and CDR2: SGHDT, YYEEEE. The J segment lost 5 bases and the V segment lost 2 bases, leaving 1 base of the junction unmatched. The CDR3 has 13 residues. The CDR3 DNA reads as TGTGCCAGCAGCTTCGGGAGGGTAGATACGCAGTATTTT. This translates into CASSFGRVDTQYF.

The table lists this clonotype with a few counts. The chain has TRBV20-1 and TRBJ1-5, with 9 bases fitting TRBD1. Germline assignment: CDR1 DFQATT and CDR2 SNEGSKA (reference sequence). The CDR3 contains 16 residues. V trimming: 5 bases; J trimming: 2 bases; junction bases outside the gene matches: 10. CDR3 nucleotide sequence: TGCAGTGCTCGCGCACAGGGGGCAGTTCGCAATCAGCCCCAGCATTTT. Amino acid sequence: CSARAQGAVRNQPQHF.

The rearrangement uses TRBV7-9 and TRBJ2-1; D is perhaps TRBD1 (5 bases). V dropped 1 base and J dropped 7 bases, with 17 bases sitting between them. CDR1 SEHNR and CDR2 FQNEAQ come from the germline V gene (reference sequence). The CDR3 extends over 16 amino acids. The CDR3 is CASSLVAGIDGNEQFF. For the CDR3, the DNA is TGTGCCAGCAGCTTAGTGGCAGGGATTGATGGGAATGAGCAGTTCTTC.

The chain employs TRBV5-1 and TRBJ1-4; 10 bases map to TRBD1. V was pared by 4 bases and J by 7 bases, with 7 bases of the junction left unmatched. CDR3 length: 15 residues. Germline CDR1 is SGHRS and CDR2 is YFSETQ. CDR3: CASSPGTGESEKLFF. The CDR3 nucleotides are TGCGCCAGCAGCCCCGGGACAGGGGAAAGTGAAAAACTGTTTTTT.